These 30 T cell receptor beta chains came from one sample sequenced in a study of radiotherapy plus CTLA-4 blockade in lung cancer. Sequencing used immunoSEQ multiplex PCR; TCRdb keeps in-frame clones, though not all of them. The data show more than 80,000 clones, with 70% to 90% seen just once and under 3% held by the top ten. The source material was peripheral blood, sampled from a patient treated with radiotherapy plus ipilimumab. These receptors originate from a human donor with non-small cell lung cancer that progressed on radiotherapy plus ipilimumab. Some clones in this sample may be carry-over from other donors' samples.

The chain links TRBV14 to TRBJ1-3; D unclear. V lost 4 bases, J lost 4 bases, and 11 bases lay in between. The CDR3 contains 14 residues. Germline loops: CDR1 SGHDN, CDR2 FVKESK. The CDR3 coding sequence is TGTGCCAGCAGCCCGACACTAGCCGGAAACACCATATATTTT. It encodes CASSPTLAGNTIYF.

The chain couples TRBV19 to TRBJ2-2; D possibly corresponds to TRBD1 (6 bases). Deletions cut 3 bases from V and 4 bases from J, with 15 bases between. This CDR3 is built from 16 residues. Germline V gene data show CDR1 as LNHDA and CDR2 as SQIVND (reference sequence). CDR3 in DNA: TGTGCCAGTAGTATCCTGGACAGACTTAGCACCGGGGAGCTGTTTTTT. Its translation is CASSILDRLSTGELFF. The variable domain in full, completed from reference TRBV19 and TRBJ2-2, reads DGGITQSPKYLFRKEGQNVTLSCEQNLNHDAMYWYRQDPGQGLRLIYYSQIVNDFQKGDIAEGYSVSREKKESFPLTVTSAQKNPTAFYLCASSILDRLSTGELFFGEGSRLTVL.

V and J are TRBV6-1 and TRBJ1-2; D call uncertain. CDR3 length: 13 residues. V was clipped by 7 bases and J by 3 bases, with 12 bases between them. CDR1 and CDR2 from the germline V gene are MNHNS and SASEGT. The CDR3 region has the DNA TGTGCCAGCACTGGACGGGCGGACTATGGCTACACCTTC. As protein: CASTGRADYGYTF.

V and J are TRBV7-2 and TRBJ1-2; maybe TRBD1 (5 bases). With 5 bases removed from V and 6 bases from J, the gap between germline ends came to 22 bases. The CDR3 loop spans 16 amino acids. Germline assignment: CDR1 SGHTA and CDR2 FQGNSA. The CDR3: CASSLLSGTPWNGYTF. In DNA form, the CDR3 reads TGTGCCAGCAGCCTCCTATCGGGGACCCCGTGGAATGGCTACACCTTC.

This clone was seen a single time. The chain uses TRBV4-3 and TRBJ2-1; possibly TRBD2 for D (6 bases). The CDR3 extends over 17 amino acids. The germline V and J ends were trimmed by 4 bases and 3 bases, with 19 bases remaining between them. The germline V gene encodes CDR1 LGHNA and CDR2 YSLEER. This CDR3 reads CASSRGTPNNNYNEQFF. The CDR3 nucleotides read TGCGCCAGCAGCCGGGGGACTCCCAACAACAACTACAATGAGCAGTTCTTC.

As to this clone: Sequence at one end of the junction differs from germline and may be a read error. V is TRBV29-1 and J is TRBJ1-1, with 8 bases aligning to TRBD1. The germline CDR1 and CDR2 sequences are SQVTM and ANQGSEA. The CDR3 is made up of 14 amino acids. CDR3 protein: CSVGGQGAKFEASF. The CDR3 DNA reads TGCAGCGTTGGGGGCCAGGGGGCGAAATTTGAAGCTTCCTTT.

Here the CDR3 reads CASTMDRSSNTGELFF. The CDR3 DNA is TGTGCCAGCACCATGGACAGATCCTCGAACACCGGGGAGCTGTTTTTT. V gene TRBV2 combines with J gene TRBJ2-2; TRBD1 might be the D (6 bases). Germline-derived CDR1 and CDR2 are SNHLY and FYNNEI. The CDR3 is 16 residues long. The ends were cut back, 7 bases at V and 0 bases at J, with 15 bases in the middle. Complete variable domain (other parts from reference TRBV2 and TRBJ2-2): EPEVTQTPSHQVTQMGQEVILRCVPISNHLYFYWYRQILGQKVEFLVSFYNNEISEKSEIFDDQFSVERPDGSNFTLKIRSTKLEDSAMYFCASTMDRSSNTGELFFGEGSRLTVL.

The chain recombines TRBV5-1 with TRBJ2-7; 9 bases map to TRBD1. Trimming took 0 bases from V and 9 from J; bases not matched to a gene: 7. The CDR3 is 14 amino acids. Germline V lookup: CDR1 SGHRS, CDR2 YFSETQ. The CDR3 region has the DNA TGCGCCAGCAGCTTGGGGGGACAGGGCGTAGGGCAGTACTTC. The encoded protein is CASSLGGQGVGQYF.

In regard to this clone: A junction end diverges from the germline sequence, so it may reflect a read error. The CDR3 bases are TGTGCTAGCAGCCCAGGGCGAGGGTTAGGGGGACGGGCCGAGACCCAGTACTTC. Its translation: CASSPGRGLGGRAETQYF. The chain recombines TRBV7-7 with TRBJ2-5; possibly TRBD1 for D (6 bases). The CDR3 runs to 18 residues. Germline V lookup: CDR1 SSHAT, CDR2 FNYEAQ (reference sequence).

The rearrangement uses TRBV5-4 and TRBJ2-3, with D hard to call. The CDR3 runs 14 residues. The V gene lost 3 bases and the J gene lost 0 bases, with 8 bases spanning the gap. Germline assignment: CDR1 SGHNT and CDR2 YYREEE (reference sequence). The CDR3 coding sequence is TGTGCCAGCAGCTCAACCCACAGCACAGATACGCAGTATTTT. Protein: CASSSTHSTDTQYF.

The chain carries TRBV7-2 and TRBJ2-6, with D possibly matching TRBD2 (6 bases). In germline, CDR1 is SGHTA, CDR2 FQGNSA. The germline V and J ends were trimmed by 3 bases and 0 bases, with 12 bases remaining between them. The CDR3 contains 17 residues. The CDR3: CASSFTGRRSGANVLTF. CDR3 sequence (DNA): TGTGCCAGCAGCTTTACGGGGAGGCGCTCTGGGGCCAACGTCCTGACTTTC. Variable domain in full (rest from reference TRBV7-2 and TRBJ2-6): GAGVSQSPSNKVTEKGKDVELRCDPISGHTALYWYRQSLGQGLEFLIYFQGNSAPDKSGLPSDRFSAERTGGSVSTLTIQRTQQEDSAVYLCASSFTGRRSGANVLTFGAGSRLTVL.

The CDR3, as DNA: TGCGCCAGCAGCCGGACAGGGACGACCAAAAACATTCAGTACTTC. It yields the protein CASSRTGTTKNIQYF. The chain uses TRBV4-3 and TRBJ2-4, with 8 positions matching TRBD1. Germline CDR1 LGHNA, CDR2 YSLEER. The CDR3 covers 15 residues. The V and J ends lost 4 bases and 2 bases, in that order; junction bases with no gene match: 4.

The CDR3 region has the DNA TGTGCCAGCAGCCCCACCTCCGGGACACCGTTGGAGCAGTACTTC. Residues: CASSPTSGTPLEQYF. The rearrangement links TRBV5-4 to TRBJ2-7; TRBD1 is a possible D gene (6 bases). The CDR3 loop spans 15 amino acids. V gave up 4 bases and J gave up 7 bases, with 21 bases separating them. Germline-derived CDR1 and CDR2 are SGHNT and YYREEE (reference sequence).

This rearrangement joins TRBV20-1 to TRBJ1-1; maybe TRBD1 (6 bases). Germline-derived CDR1 and CDR2 are DFQATT and SNEGSKA (reference sequence). V lost 3 bases and J lost 7, with 9 bases in between. This CDR3 is built from 11 residues. The CDR3 region is CSASHRVEAFF. CDR3 bases: TGCAGTGCTAGTCACAGGGTTGAAGCTTTCTTT.

This chain uses TRBV6-4 with TRBJ2-1, with a possible D match to TRBD2 (6 bases). Germline V CDR1 and CDR2: MRHNA, SNTAGT. V lost 1 base, J lost 2 bases, and 9 bases lay in between. The CDR3 has 15 amino acids. The CDR3 sequence is CASSDFAGTYNEQFF. CDR3 bases: TGTGCCAGCAGTGACTTTGCGGGAACCTACAATGAGCAGTTCTTC.

The V call is TRBV6-6, the J call TRBJ1-5; D call uncertain. Trimming removed 0 bases at V and 6 bases at J, with 12 bases between. CDR3 length equals 15 residues. Per the germline V gene, CDR1 is MNHNY and CDR2 is SVGAGI (reference sequence). The CDR3 sequence: CASSYSVTPRQPQHF. CDR3 sequence (DNA): TGTGCCAGCAGTTACTCGGTAACACCCCGTCAGCCCCAGCATTTT.

This chain uses TRBV11-1 with TRBJ2-7; either TRBD1 or TRBD2 may supply D (5 bases each). CDR3 size: 15 residues. Germline CDR1 SGHAT, CDR2 FQDESV (reference sequence). Trimming left V 6 bases short and J 8 bases short, with 23 bases between. The CDR3 protein is CASSPQARTGRQQYF. In nucleotides, the CDR3 is TGTGCCAGCAGTCCTCAGGCCAGGACGGGACGACAGCAGTACTTC.

This chain links TRBV6-5 with TRBJ1-6, with D possibly being TRBD1 (6 bases). The CDR3 spans 15 residues. The germline V gene has CDR1 MNHEY and CDR2 SVGAGI. Deletions cut 0 bases from V and 11 bases from J, with 14 bases between. CDR3 residues: CASSYSRGGRPPLHF. The CDR3 DNA reads TGTGCCAGCAGTTACTCGAGGGGGGGAAGGCCACCCCTCCACTTT.

The chain employs TRBV11-2 and TRBJ1-6; 8 positions match TRBD1. V was clipped by 7 bases and J by 8 bases; unmatched bases: 10. Per the germline V gene, CDR1 is SGHAT and CDR2 is FQNNGV. The CDR3 is 15 amino acids. CDR3 sequence: CASTRLSRGHSPLHF. The DNA for the CDR3 is TGTGCCAGCACCCGCTTATCCAGGGGGCATTCACCCCTCCACTTT.

This rearrangement joins TRBV11-2 to TRBJ1-2; D is perhaps TRBD1 (5 bases). CDR1 is SGHAT, CDR2 FQNNGV, per germline. This CDR3 has 13 amino acids. The V gene lost 1 base and the J gene lost 4 bases, with 7 bases spanning the gap. For the CDR3, the DNA is TGTGCCAGCAGCTTAGGGGGGATCTATGGCTACACCTTC. Protein sequence: CASSLGGIYGYTF.

The V call is TRBV5-1, the J call TRBJ1-2, with unresolved D. CDR1 SGHRS and CDR2 YFSETQ come from the germline V gene. The CDR3 has 13 residues. V was clipped by 3 bases and J by 8 bases, with 14 bases between them. The CDR3 protein is CASSSDGLVGYTF. As DNA, the CDR3 is TGCGCCAGCAGCTCTGACGGCTTGGTAGGCTACACCTTC. Full variable domain (missing parts from reference TRBV5-1 and TRBJ1-2): KAGVTQTPRYLIKTRGQQVTLSCSPISGHRSVSWYQQTPGQGLQFLFEYFSETQRNKGNFPGRFSGRQFSNSRSEMNVSTLELGDSALYLCASSSDGLVGYTFGSGTRLTVV.

The chain joins TRBV29-1 to TRBJ2-7; weak D call: TRBD2 (5 bases). Per germline, CDR1 SQVTM and CDR2 ANQGSEA. V lost 3 bases and J lost 3, with 9 bases in between. This CDR3 contains 12 residues. This CDR3 is CSVDGVDYEQYF. The CDR3 region has the DNA TGCAGCGTTGACGGGGTCGACTACGAGCAGTACTTC.

The J gene is TRBJ2-5, the V gene TRBV5-1, with D unclear. V was shortened by 2 bases and J by 2 bases, with 10 bases between the two germline ends. CDR3 length equals 14 residues. Per germline, CDR1 SGHRS and CDR2 YFSETQ. CDR3 DNA: TGCGCCAGCAGCTTTTTTGGAGTTCAAGAGACCCAGTACTTC. It encodes CASSFFGVQETQYF.

V is TRBV28 and J is TRBJ1-2, with D perhaps TRBD1 (5 bases). Trimming stripped 4 bases from V and 8 bases from J, with 23 bases between. The CDR3 consists of 16 residues. Germline CDR1 reads MDHEN; CDR2 reads SYDVKM. Here the CDR3 DNA reads TGTGCCAGCAGTTCCCCGGGGACCGTCACTTATTGGGGCTACACCTTC. This translates into CASSSPGTVTYWGYTF.

The chain is built from TRBV7-2 and TRBJ2-7; D gene unclear. The CDR3 loop spans 16 amino acids. The V gene's germline CDR1 is SGHTA and CDR2 FQGNSA. V lost 5 bases, J lost 1 base, and 18 bases lay in between. The CDR3 region is CASSKEVYAFSYEQYF. The CDR3 DNA is TGTGCCAGCAGCAAAGAGGTTTACGCTTTTTCCTACGAGCAGTACTTC.

This chain uses TRBV29-1 with TRBJ1-1; D call uncertain. Trimming removed 3 bases from V and 3 bases from J, with 11 bases in between. The CDR3 runs to 13 residues. The germline gives CDR1 SQVTM, CDR2 ANQGSEA. For the CDR3, the DNA is TGCAGCGTTGAGGCCCAGGAGGACACTGAAGCTTTCTTT. Encoded protein: CSVEAQEDTEAFF.

The chain uses TRBV4-1 and TRBJ1-1; maybe TRBD1 (5 bases). Germline V gene sequence: CDR1 MGHRA, CDR2 YSYEKL. V was trimmed by 0 bases and J by 11 bases, leaving 13 bases between them. This CDR3 comprises 13 residues. Here the CDR3 reads CASSQDRGTGAFF. CDR3 coding DNA: TGCGCCAGCAGCCAAGATCGGGGGACTGGGGCTTTCTTT.

V and J are TRBV27 and TRBJ2-5, with 8 nucleotides matching TRBD1. The CDR3 extends over 16 amino acids. Germline CDR1 reads MNHEY; CDR2 reads SMNVEV (reference sequence). V shed 5 bases and J 2 bases; nucleotides not matched to a gene: 10. CDR3 DNA sequence: TGTGCCAGCAGTCCCGGGCCCGGACAGGGACAAGAGACCCAGTACTTC. Its translation: CASSPGPGQGQETQYF.

This chain links TRBV18 with TRBJ2-3; D ambiguous. The CDR3 sequence is 15 residues long. CDR1 and CDR2 (germline): KGHSH, LQKENI. Between the trimmed V and J ends, which lost 2 bases and 2 bases, there was a span of 11 bases. The CDR3 region has the DNA TGTGCCAGCTCACCATATGAGGCCTCCACAGATACGCAGTATTTT. Its protein product is CASSPYEASTDTQYF. Variable domain in full (rest from reference TRBV18 and TRBJ2-3): NAGVMQNPRHLVRRRGQEARLRCSPMKGHSHVYWYRQLPEEGLKFMVYLQKENIIDESGMPKERFSAEFPKEGPSILRIQQVVRGDSAAYFCASSPYEASTDTQYFGPGTRLTVL.

This sequence joins TRBV7-9 and TRBJ1-1; D perhaps matches TRBD1 (5 bases). Germline V CDR1 and CDR2: SEHNR, FQNEAQ (reference sequence). The CDR3 is 18 residues long. Trimming shortened V by 5 bases and J by 7 bases, and 29 bases separated the two germline ends. CDR3 DNA: TGTGCCAGCAGCCCTCGTTGGGGGTCAGTCACTGTACCTGATGAAGCTTTCTTT. Translation gives CASSPRWGSVTVPDEAFF.